These T cell receptor beta chains were read from a single sample in a study of T cell changes during pregnancy in multiple sclerosis. Clones were sequenced by immunoSEQ multiplex PCR, and TCRdb holds only the in-frame ones, with some missing. The sample has around 70,000 clones, around 94% seen once. The sequencing here drew on peripheral blood, taken before pregnancy. The receptors originated from a female donor with multiple sclerosis, enrolled in a pregnancy study. Each CDR3 is given with its conserved first and last residue. The D gene is left open where the match is weak. Size is stated for part of the rows, as once, few or many counts, or as a class when the clone is expanded.

v_call,d_call,cdr3_length,clone_size,j_call,cdr3_aa,cdr3_nt
TRBV7-2,TRBD2,15,NA,TRBJ2-1,CASRTTSGPYNEQFF,TGTGCCAGCAGGACTACTAGCGGGCCCTACAATGAGCAGTTCTTC
TRBV23-1,NA,16,NA,TRBJ2-7,CASSQSRQGTSYEQYF,TGCGCCAGCAGTCAATCTAGGCAGGGGACCTCCTACGAGCAGTACTTC
TRBV6-1,NA,13,NA,TRBJ2-4,CATETVAKNIQYF,TGTGCCACCGAGACAGTAGCCAAAAACATTCAGTACTTC
TRBV9,TRBD2,16,NA,TRBJ2-5,CASSPRLAGVLETQYF,TGTGCCAGCAGCCCCCGACTAGCGGGAGTCTTAGAGACCCAGTACTTC
TRBV6-5,NA,12,NA,TRBJ2-1,CASSYGGNEQFF,TGTGCCAGCAGTTATGGCGGCAATGAGCAGTTCTTC
TRBV7-9,TRBD2,16,NA,TRBJ2-5,CASSLTGLADQETQYF,TGTGCCAGCAGTCTTACCGGACTAGCGGATCAAGAGACCCAGTACTTC
TRBV5-1,TRBD2,15,NA,TRBJ2-3,CASSSGSNRADTQYF,TGCGCCAGCAGTAGCGGGAGTAACCGAGCAGATACGCAGTATTTT
TRBV11-2,NA,13,NA,TRBJ1-2,CASSSLRNYGYTF,TGTGCCAGCTCGTCCTTACGGAACTATGGCTACACCTTC
TRBV14,NA,15,NA,TRBJ2-1,CASSQEVHRGGEQFF,TGTGCCAGCAGCCAAGAGGTACACAGGGGGGGAGAGCAGTTCTTC
TRBV5-8,TRBD1,17,NA,TRBJ1-5,CASSITRHRGSNQPQHF,TGTGCCAGCAGTATCACTCGGCACAGGGGAAGCAATCAGCCCCAGCATTTT
TRBV11-3,TRBD1,17,NA,TRBJ2-7,CASSLGWTGELSYEQYF,TGTGCCAGCAGCTTAGGGTGGACAGGGGAGTTGTCCTACGAGCAGTACTTC
TRBV10-3,NA,14,NA,TRBJ1-1,CAISESARNTEAFF,TGTGCCATCAGTGAGTCGGCCAGGAACACTGAAGCTTTCTTT
TRBV28,TRBD2,16,NA,TRBJ2-7,CASSRLAGVGYYEQYF,TGTGCCAGCAGTAGACTAGCGGGAGTTGGGTACTACGAGCAGTACTTC
TRBV5-6,NA,13,NA,TRBJ1-1,CASNPTGTMNAFF,TGTGCCAGCAACCCTACCGGGACTATGAACGCTTTCTTT
TRBV29-1,NA,11,few,TRBJ1-1,CSVEDTAEAFF,TGCAGCGTTGAAGACACAGCAGAAGCTTTCTTT
TRBV28,TRBD1,14,NA,TRBJ2-5,CASSRDRVAQTQYF,TGTGCCAGCAGTCGGGACAGGGTTGCGCAGACCCAGTACTTC
TRBV7-9,TRBD2,16,NA,TRBJ2-3,CASSLPRGLAGDTQYF,TGTGCCAGCAGCTTACCGCGCGGACTAGCGGGAGATACGCAGTATTTT
TRBV5-1,TRBD2,15,few,TRBJ2-7,CASSATSGRQNEQYF,TGCGCCAGCAGCGCCACTAGCGGGAGGCAAAACGAGCAGTACTTC
TRBV18,NA,16,NA,TRBJ2-6,CASSPVRVSGANVLTF,TGTGCCAGCTCACCAGTGAGGGTCTCTGGGGCCAACGTCCTGACTTTC
TRBV7-3,TRBD2,15,once,TRBJ2-3,CASSLTGGGSDTQYF,TGTGCCAGCAGCTTAACGGGGGGGGGTTCAGATACGCAGTATTTT
TRBV11-3,TRBD2,15,NA,TRBJ2-1,CASSLQGSGSYEQFF,TGTGCCAGCAGCTTACAAGGTAGCGGGAGCTATGAGCAGTTCTTC
TRBV2,NA,12,NA,TRBJ2-5,CASSERGQTQYF,TGTGCCAGCAGTGAAAGGGGTCAGACCCAGTACTTC
TRBV5-6,NA,15,once,TRBJ1-5,CASSLGGLSNQPQHF,TGTGCCAGCAGCTTGGGAGGGTTAAGCAATCAGCCCCAGCATTTT
TRBV7-9,NA,13,NA,TRBJ2-7,CASSRDFPYEQYF,TGTGCCAGCAGCCGGGACTTTCCCTACGAGCAGTACTTC
TRBV7-2,NA,13,NA,TRBJ1-2,CASSSRQTEGYTF,TGTGCCAGCAGCTCGAGACAGACTGAGGGCTACACCTTC
TRBV28,NA,14,NA,TRBJ2-2,CASSPGANTGELFF,TGTGCCAGCAGTCCCGGGGCGAACACCGGGGAGCTGTTTTTT
TRBV7-9,NA,15,NA,TRBJ2-7,CASSRFSGPPYEQYF,TGTGCCAGCAGCCGTTTTAGCGGACCGCCATACGAGCAGTACTTC
TRBV5-1,TRBD1,16,NA,TRBJ2-1,CASSAAGQGVYNEQFF,TGCGCCAGCAGCGCGGCTGGACAGGGGGTTTACAATGAGCAGTTCTTC
TRBV19,NA,14,NA,TRBJ1-1,CASSIGAGMTEAFF,TGTGCCAGTAGTATAGGTGCAGGGATGACTGAAGCTTTCTTT
TRBV9,NA,15,NA,TRBJ2-5,CASSERGTGYETQYF,TGTGCCAGCAGCGAGCGGGGGACAGGGTATGAGACCCAGTACTTC
TRBV27,TRBD1,14,NA,TRBJ1-5,CASRATGGGQPQHF,TGTGCCAGCAGAGCGACAGGGGGCGGGCAGCCCCAGCATTTT
TRBV19,TRBD1,15,NA,TRBJ1-1,CASSIKGDRGTEAFF,TGTGCCAGTAGTATAAAGGGCGACAGGGGCACTGAAGCTTTCTTT
TRBV13,NA,17,NA,TRBJ2-7,CASSSQSAGRAAYEQYF,TGTGCCAGCAGCTCCCAGAGCGCGGGACGCGCAGCCTACGAGCAGTACTTC
TRBV5-1,TRBD1,16,NA,TRBJ2-7,CASSLGTGQGIYEQYF,TGCGCCAGCAGCTTGGGGACAGGGCAAGGAATCTACGAGCAGTACTTC
TRBV4-3,NA,15,once,TRBJ2-1,CASSQERGKYNEQFF,TGCGCCAGCAGCCAAGAGCGGGGAAAATACAATGAGCAGTTCTTC
TRBV27,NA,15,NA,TRBJ1-5,CASSSRGRGNQPQHF,TGTGCCAGCAGCTCTCGTGGCAGGGGCAATCAGCCCCAGCATTTT
TRBV9,NA,14,NA,TRBJ1-1,CASSSRVGNTEAFF,TGTGCCAGCAGCTCCCGGGTGGGGAACACTGAAGCTTTCTTT
TRBV28,TRBD1,15,few,TRBJ1-5,CASSSMDRDNQPQHF,TGTGCCAGCAGTTCCATGGACAGGGACAATCAGCCCCAGCATTTT
TRBV19,TRBD1,15,NA,TRBJ1-1,CASSMGQTFSTEAFF,TGTGCCAGTAGTATGGGACAGACGTTCAGCACTGAAGCTTTCTTT
TRBV27,TRBD1,14,NA,TRBJ2-7,CASSLGQGRYEQYF,TGTGCCAGCAGTTTGGGACAGGGGAGGTACGAGCAGTACTTC
TRBV9,NA,15,NA,TRBJ2-1,CASSGRLGADNEQFF,TGTGCCAGCAGCGGAAGACTAGGTGCCGACAATGAGCAGTTCTTC
TRBV19,NA,14,NA,TRBJ2-5,CASSIIGSGETQYF,TGTGCCAGTAGTATAATTGGGAGCGGGGAGACCCAGTACTTC
TRBV29-1,TRBD1,12,NA,TRBJ2-1,CSVGTGGSEQFF,TGCAGCGTCGGGACAGGGGGTAGTGAGCAGTTCTTC
TRBV7-2,TRBD2,14,NA,TRBJ2-1,CASSLSGSLSEQFF,TGTGCCAGCAGCTTGAGCGGGAGCTTAAGTGAGCAGTTCTTC
TRBV19,NA,15,NA,TRBJ2-1,CASSIGQGIKNEQFF,TGTGCCAGTAGTATCGGGCAGGGGATTAAGAATGAGCAGTTCTTC
TRBV27,NA,13,NA,TRBJ2-7,CASSLSYSYEQYF,TGTGCCAGCAGTTTATCGTACAGCTACGAGCAGTACTTC
TRBV4-1,NA,17,NA,TRBJ2-1,CASSQSASVGSYNEQFF,TGCGCCAGCAGCCAAAGTGCTAGCGTCGGCTCCTACAATGAGCAGTTCTTC
TRBV7-2,NA,13,once,TRBJ2-1,CASSLAPVAEQFF,TGTGCCAGCAGCTTAGCGCCGGTAGCGGAGCAGTTCTTC